There are a few counts of the clone carrying this TCR beta chain. Antigen: not known. Treatment meaning: approximately 11-day PBMC culture with coronavirus spike peptide pools or control peptides (ViraFEST assay). The germline V and J ends were trimmed by 0 bases and 3 bases, with 15 bases remaining between them. Germline V CDR1 and CDR2: DFQATT, SNEGSKA (reference sequence). The CDR3 is 16 amino acids. The data were taken from a study of vaccination and CD4 T cells after COVID-19. Sequenced with the Oncomine TCR Beta short-read assay was DNA taken from cultured CD4+ T cells. In TCRdb, the PCR reads were re-called with MiXCR into one record per CDR3 protein. Among about 14,000 distinct CDR3 sequences listed, approximately 48% were seen once.

The chain recombines TRBV20-1 with TRBJ1-5; D is ambiguous. The sequenced sample was CD4+ T cells from blood, cultured in vitro, obtained before SARS-CoV-2 vaccination. The sequence derives from a human donor who had recovered from COVID-19. CDR3 sequence reads: CSARDFGSSYNQPQHF. The CDR3 nucleotides read TGCAGTGCTAGAGATTTTGGATCCAGCTACAATCAGCCCCAGCATTTT.